The source of this TCR beta chain is a study of cytomegalovirus exposure and HLA in healthy donors. Primers included in the PCR were 60 Vbeta and 13 Jbeta primers. Assay used: immunoSEQ multiplex PCR; TCRdb lists only in-frame clones, some missing. Among under 150,000 clones listed, about 85% were seen once. This CDR3 has 16 residues. J is TRBJ2-7 and V is TRBV21-1; TRBD1 reflects the table's D call only, with no check against the DNA. TRBV21-1 is an annotated pseudogene. This receptor was identified in a boy aged 5 to 17 in good health and CMV-seronegative. The sequenced material came from PBMCs. The CDR3 reads CASSKVGPLETYEQYF. The CDR3 DNA reads TGTGCCAGCAGCAAAGTGGGGCCTCTGGAGACCTACGAGCAGTACTTC.